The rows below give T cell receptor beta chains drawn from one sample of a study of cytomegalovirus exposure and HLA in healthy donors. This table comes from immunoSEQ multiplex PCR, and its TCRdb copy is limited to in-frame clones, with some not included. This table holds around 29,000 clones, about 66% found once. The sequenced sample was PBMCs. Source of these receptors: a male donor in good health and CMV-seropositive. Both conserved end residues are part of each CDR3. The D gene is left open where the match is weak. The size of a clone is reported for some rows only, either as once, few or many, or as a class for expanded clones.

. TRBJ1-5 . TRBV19 TGTGCCAGTAGAACGGAGTCTGGGAGCAATCAGCCCCAGCATTTT CASRTESGSNQPQHF
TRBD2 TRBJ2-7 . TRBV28 TGTGCCAGCAGTCTCCTGACTAGCGGAGTAGTCTACGAGCAGTACTTC CASSLLTSGVVYEQYF
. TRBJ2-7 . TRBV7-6 TGTGCCAGCAGCGGGTGGGAGACCTCCTACGAGCAGTACTTC CASSGWETSYEQYF
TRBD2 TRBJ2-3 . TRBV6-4 TGTGCCAGCAGTGACTCTACGGGAGGGCCAGATACGCAGTATTTT CASSDSTGGPDTQYF
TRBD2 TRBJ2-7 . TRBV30 TGTGCCTCCCAAGCGGGAGCATACTCCTACGAGCAGTACTTC CASQAGAYSYEQYF
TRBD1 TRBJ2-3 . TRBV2 TGTGCCAGCAGTGTACAGGGGGCGGGCGATACGCAGTATTTT CASSVQGAGDTQYF
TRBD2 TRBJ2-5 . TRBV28 TGTGCCAGCAGTTTATGGCGCGGGGGGCAAGAGACCCAGTACTTC CASSLWRGGQETQYF
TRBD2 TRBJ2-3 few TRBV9 TGTGCCAGCAGCGTAGCTTACGGGACTACTTCCACAGATACGCAGTATTTT CASSVAYGTTSTDTQYF
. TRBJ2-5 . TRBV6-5 TGTGCCAGTCAGTACCAAGAGACCCAGTACTTC CASQYQETQYF
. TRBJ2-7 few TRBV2 TGTGCCAGCAGTGCGGGGGATACTTACGAGCAGTACTTC CASSAGDTYEQYF
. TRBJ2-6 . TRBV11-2 TGTGCCAGCAGCTCTCTCTCTGGGGCCAACGTCCTGACTTTC CASSSLSGANVLTF
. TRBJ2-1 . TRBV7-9 TGTGCCAGCAGCTTTACAGAGAATGAGCAGTTCTTC CASSFTENEQFF
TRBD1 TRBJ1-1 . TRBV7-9 TGTGCCAGCAGCCCCTCCCGGGACAGGTCCGGTGAAGCTTTCTTT CASSPSRDRSGEAFF
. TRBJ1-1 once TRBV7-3 TGTGCCAGCAGCCTCATGGGGGGGGCCGCTGAAGCTTTCTTT CASSLMGGAAEAFF
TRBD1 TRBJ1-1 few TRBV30 TGTGCCTGGAGTGTACGCAGTTCAGGACAGGGAGTGGGGCACGCTGAAGCTTTCTTT CAWSVRSSGQGVGHAEAFF
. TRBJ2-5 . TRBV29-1 TGCAGCGTTGCGGGACAACAGACCCAGTACTTC CSVAGQQTQYF
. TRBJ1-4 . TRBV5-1 TGCGCCAGCAGCTCAACCCTTAGCCAGGGGGAAAAACTGTTTTTT CASSSTLSQGEKLFF
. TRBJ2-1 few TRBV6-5 TGTGCCAGCAGTTACGTCCACCATGGTTACAATGCGCAGTTCTTC CASSYVHHGYNAQFF
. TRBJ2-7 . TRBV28 TGTGCCAGCAGGGGGGGATTGCACTCCTACGAGCAGTACTTC CASRGGLHSYEQYF
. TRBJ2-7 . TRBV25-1 TGTGCCAGCAGTCGTCTCTACGAAGGCGGCGAGCAGTACTTC CASSRLYEGGEQYF
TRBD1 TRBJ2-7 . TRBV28 TGTGCCAGCAGTTCGACACCGGGACAGCATTACTTC CASSSTPGQHYF
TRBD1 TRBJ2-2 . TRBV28 TGTGCCAGCAGCCCCAGGCGTGGGACAGGGGGGACCGGGGAGCTGTTTTTT CASSPRRGTGGTGELFF
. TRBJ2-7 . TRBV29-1 TGCAGCGTCCTCACCGGGAGCTCCTACGAGCAGTACTTC CSVLTGSSYEQYF
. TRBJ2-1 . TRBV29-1 TGCAGCGTTCAAGGGAGCTTGGCGTCCTACAATGAGCAGTTCTTC CSVQGSLASYNEQFF
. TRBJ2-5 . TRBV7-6 TGTGCCAGCAGCTTTCGCGGAGAGACCCAGTACTTC CASSFRGETQYF
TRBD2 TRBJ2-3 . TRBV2 TGTGCCAGCAGTGCCGGGACTAGTAGCACAGATACGCAGTATTTT CASSAGTSSTDTQYF
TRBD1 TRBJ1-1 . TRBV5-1 TGCGCCAGCAGCTCTGTGACAGGGGGTGAGGTCACTGAAGCTTTCTTT CASSSVTGGEVTEAFF
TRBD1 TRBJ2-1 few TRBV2 TGTGCCAGCAGTGAACAGGACAGGGGTTTCTACAATGAGCAGTTCTTC CASSEQDRGFYNEQFF
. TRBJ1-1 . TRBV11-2 TGTGCCAGCAGCTTGCCACTTCGGACAGACAAACCGAACACTGAAGCTTTCTTT CASSLPLRTDKPNTEAFF
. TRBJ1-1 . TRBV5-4 TGTGCCAGCAGCCACGGACAGACGAACACTGAAGCTTTCTTT CASSHGQTNTEAFF
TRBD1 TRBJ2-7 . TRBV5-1 TGCGCCAGCAGCCTTACAGGGGTCTACGAGCAGTACTTC CASSLTGVYEQYF
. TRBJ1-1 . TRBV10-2 TGCGCCAGCAGCAGAGACACCTACACTGAAGCTTTCTTT CASSRDTYTEAFF
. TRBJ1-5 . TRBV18 TGTGCCAGCTCAGCCAGAAATAATCAGCCCCAGCATTTT CASSARNNQPQHF
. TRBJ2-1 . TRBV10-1 TGCGCCAGCAGTGAGAAGGGGTTGTCCTACAATGAGCAGTTCTTC CASSEKGLSYNEQFF
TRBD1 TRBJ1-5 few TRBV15 TGTGCCACCAGCAGGGGGACAGGGGGGAATCAGCCCCAGCATTTT CATSRGTGGNQPQHF
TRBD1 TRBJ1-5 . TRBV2 TGTGCCAGCAGTGTAGGGGGCTTGGGGAGTCAGCCCCAGCATTTT CASSVGGLGSQPQHF
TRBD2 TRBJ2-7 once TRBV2 TGTGCCAGCAACCCGGCGGGGGTAATCTACGAGCAGTACTTC CASNPAGVIYEQYF
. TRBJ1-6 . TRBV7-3 TGTGCCAGCAGCCTAACCCGCAGGGAGGAAAATTCACCCCTCCACTTT CASSLTRREENSPLHF
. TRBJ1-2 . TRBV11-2 TGTGCCAGCAGCTTAGGGGGGGTCTATGGCTACACCTTC CASSLGGVYGYTF
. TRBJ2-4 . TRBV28 TGTGCCAGCAGTTTAAGGGGTTTGAGAAACATTCAGTACTTC CASSLRGLRNIQYF
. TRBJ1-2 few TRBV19 TGTGCCAGTAGTATAAGTGGTTTGGGCCCAATCAGTGGCTACACCTTC CASSISGLGPISGYTF
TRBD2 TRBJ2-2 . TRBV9 TGTGCCAGCAGCGTTAGCGGGGGGCCTTATAACACCGGGGAGCTGTTTTTT CASSVSGGPYNTGELFF
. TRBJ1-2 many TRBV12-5 TGTGCTAGTGGTTCCGACAGGTTTAACTATGGCTACACCTTC CASGSDRFNYGYTF
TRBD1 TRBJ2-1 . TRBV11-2 TGTGCCAGCAGCTTAGATGGCGGGACAGGTCGTAATGAGCAGTTCTTC CASSLDGGTGRNEQFF
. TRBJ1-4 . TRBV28 TGTGCCAGCAGTTTGGCCCTAAAACTGTTTTTT CASSLALKLFF
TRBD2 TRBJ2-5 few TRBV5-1 TGCGCCAGCTCGATAGCGGGGGGGATATCGGAGACCCAGTACTTC CASSIAGGISETQYF
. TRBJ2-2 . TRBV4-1 TGCGCCAGCAGCCAAGTAGCAGGGGCGAGCGGGGAGCTGTTTTTT CASSQVAGASGELFF
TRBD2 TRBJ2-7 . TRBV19 TGTGCCAGTAGTTTCCGAGCGGGGGGGCCTCTCGAGCAGTACTTC CASSFRAGGPLEQYF
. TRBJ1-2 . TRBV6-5 TGTGCCAGCAGCCCCCAGGAGGATTCTAACTATGGCTACACCTTC CASSPQEDSNYGYTF
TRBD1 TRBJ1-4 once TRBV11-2 TGTGCCAGCAGCCAGGGACAGGGGGCTGAAAAACTGTTTTTT CASSQGQGAEKLFF
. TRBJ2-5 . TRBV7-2 TGTGCCAGCAGCTTAGAGAGTAGCGCCGCAACCCAGTACTTC CASSLESSAATQYF
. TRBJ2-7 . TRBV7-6 TGTGCCAGCAGCTTAGCCCAGGTAGGGGGTCCCTACGAGCAGTACTTC CASSLAQVGGPYEQYF
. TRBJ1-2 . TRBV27 TGTGCCAGCAGTGCCCTACAGAGAGTCAACTATGGCTACACCTTC CASSALQRVNYGYTF
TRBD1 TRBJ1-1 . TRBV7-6 TGTGCCAGCAGAAGAGGGCCGGGACAGGGATTGACTGAAGCTTTCTTT CASRRGPGQGLTEAFF
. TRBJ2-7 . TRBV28 TGTGCCAGCAGTTTAGGTGGAGGTAGTATCTACGAGCAGTACTTC CASSLGGGSIYEQYF
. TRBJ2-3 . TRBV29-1 TGCAGCGTTGACAGGGGCACAGATACGCAGTATTTT CSVDRGTDTQYF
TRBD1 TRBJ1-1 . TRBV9 TGTGCCAGCAGCGCCAGACAGGGGGCAGAAAGGAACACTGAAGCTTTCTTT CASSARQGAERNTEAFF